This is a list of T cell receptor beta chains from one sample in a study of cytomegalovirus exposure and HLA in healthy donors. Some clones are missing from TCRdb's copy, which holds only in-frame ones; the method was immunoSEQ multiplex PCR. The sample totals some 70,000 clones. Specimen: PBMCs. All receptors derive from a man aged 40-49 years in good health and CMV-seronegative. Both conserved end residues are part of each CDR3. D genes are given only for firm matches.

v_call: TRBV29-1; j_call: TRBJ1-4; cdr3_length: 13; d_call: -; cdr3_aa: CSVSTRTNEKLFF; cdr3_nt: TGCAGCGTTTCCACGAGAACTAATGAAAAACTGTTTTTT
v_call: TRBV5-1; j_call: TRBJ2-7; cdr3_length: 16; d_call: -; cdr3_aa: CASSPGADRLTYEQYF; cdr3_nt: TGCGCCAGCAGCCCGGGGGCGGACAGGCTCACCTACGAGCAGTACTTC
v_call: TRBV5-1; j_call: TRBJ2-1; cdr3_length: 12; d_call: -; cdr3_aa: CASSDRNNEQFF; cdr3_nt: TGCGCCAGCAGCGACAGAAACAATGAGCAGTTCTTC
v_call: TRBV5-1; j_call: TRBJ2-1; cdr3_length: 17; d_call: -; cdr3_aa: CASSLGVLGSQRDEQFF; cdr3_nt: TGCGCCAGCAGCTTGGGCGTTCTTGGTTCTCAGCGCGATGAGCAGTTCTTC
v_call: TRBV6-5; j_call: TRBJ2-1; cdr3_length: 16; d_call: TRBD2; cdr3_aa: CASSSVTSGSGNEQFF; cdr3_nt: TGTGCCAGCAGTTCCGTGACTAGCGGGAGTGGAAATGAGCAGTTCTTC
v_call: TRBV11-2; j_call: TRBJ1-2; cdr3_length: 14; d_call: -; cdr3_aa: CASSLDVGHYGYTF; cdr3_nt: TGTGCCAGCAGCTTAGATGTGGGGCACTATGGCTACACCTTC
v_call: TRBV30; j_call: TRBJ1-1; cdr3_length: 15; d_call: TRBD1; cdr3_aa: CAWDRDPYMNTEAFF; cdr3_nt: TGTGCCTGGGACAGGGATCCCTATATGAACACTGAAGCTTTCTTT
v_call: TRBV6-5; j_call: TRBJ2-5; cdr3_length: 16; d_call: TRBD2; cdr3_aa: CASSYLGGRAGETQYF; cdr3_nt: TGTGCCAGCAGTTACCTTGGCGGGAGGGCCGGTGAGACCCAGTACTTC
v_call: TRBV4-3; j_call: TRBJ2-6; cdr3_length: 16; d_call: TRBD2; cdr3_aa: CASSQAGGSGANVLTF; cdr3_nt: TGCGCCAGCAGCCAAGCGGGGGGCTCTGGGGCCAACGTCCTGACTTTC
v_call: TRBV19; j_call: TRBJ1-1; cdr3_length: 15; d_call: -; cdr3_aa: CASSIILDRNTEAFF; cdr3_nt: TGTGCCAGTAGTATCATTCTGGACAGGAACACTGAAGCTTTCTTT
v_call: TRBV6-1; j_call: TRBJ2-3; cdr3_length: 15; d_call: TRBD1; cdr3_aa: CASSKQGARADTQYF; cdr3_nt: TGTGCCAGCAGTAAACAGGGGGCGAGGGCAGATACGCAGTATTTT
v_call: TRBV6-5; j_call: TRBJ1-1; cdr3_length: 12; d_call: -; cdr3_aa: CASGRPDTEAFF; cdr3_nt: TGTGCCAGCGGGAGACCCGACACTGAAGCTTTCTTT
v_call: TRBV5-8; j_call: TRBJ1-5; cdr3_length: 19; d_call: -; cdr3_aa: CASSLGGQGTFRGNQPQHF; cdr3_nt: TGTGCCAGCAGCTTGGGAGGGCAGGGGACATTTAGAGGCAATCAGCCCCAGCATTTT
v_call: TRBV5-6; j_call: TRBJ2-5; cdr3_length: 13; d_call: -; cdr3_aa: CASSSGQQETQYF; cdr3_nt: TGTGCCAGCAGCTCTGGACAGCAAGAGACCCAGTACTTC
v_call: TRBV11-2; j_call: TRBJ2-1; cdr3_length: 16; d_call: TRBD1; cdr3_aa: CASSLVWGQYYNEQFF; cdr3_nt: TGTGCCAGCAGCTTAGTGTGGGGACAGTACTACAATGAGCAGTTCTTC
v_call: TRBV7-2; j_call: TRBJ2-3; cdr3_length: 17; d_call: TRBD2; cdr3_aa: CASSFGFAGGPRDTQYF; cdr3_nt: TGTGCCAGCAGCTTCGGTTTCGCGGGAGGACCCCGAGATACGCAGTATTTT
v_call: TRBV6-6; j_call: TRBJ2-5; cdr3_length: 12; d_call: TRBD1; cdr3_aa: CATMTGEETQYF; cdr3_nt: TGTGCTACCATGACAGGGGAGGAGACCCAGTACTTC
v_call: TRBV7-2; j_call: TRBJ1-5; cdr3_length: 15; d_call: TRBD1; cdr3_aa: CASSSEGQGDQPQHF; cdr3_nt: TGTGCCAGCAGCTCCGAAGGACAGGGGGATCAGCCCCAGCATTTT
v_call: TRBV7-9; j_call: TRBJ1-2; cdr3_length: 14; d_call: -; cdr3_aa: CASSLPGTIYGYTF; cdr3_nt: TGTGCCAGCAGCTTACCTGGGACAATTTATGGCTACACCTTC
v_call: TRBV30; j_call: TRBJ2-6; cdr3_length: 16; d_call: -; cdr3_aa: CAWSDLGRSGANVLTF; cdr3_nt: TGTGCCTGGAGTGACCTAGGCCGCTCTGGGGCCAACGTCCTGACTTTC
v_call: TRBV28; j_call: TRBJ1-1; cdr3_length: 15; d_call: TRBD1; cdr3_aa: CASTARTGGNTEAFF; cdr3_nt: TGTGCCAGCACCGCCCGGACAGGTGGGAACACTGAAGCTTTCTTT
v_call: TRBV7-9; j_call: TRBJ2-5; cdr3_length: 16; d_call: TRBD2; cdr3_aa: CASSSPGLAGGETQYF; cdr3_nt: TGTGCCAGCAGCTCTCCGGGACTAGCGGGCGGGGAGACCCAGTACTTC
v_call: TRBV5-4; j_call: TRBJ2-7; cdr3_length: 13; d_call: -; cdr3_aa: CASSLVGVWEQYF; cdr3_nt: TGTGCCAGCAGCTTGGTAGGGGTTTGGGAGCAGTACTTC
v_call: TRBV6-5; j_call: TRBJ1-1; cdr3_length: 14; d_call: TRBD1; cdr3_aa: CASSPSTGGPEAFF; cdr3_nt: TGTGCCAGCAGTCCCTCGACAGGGGGACCTGAAGCTTTCTTT
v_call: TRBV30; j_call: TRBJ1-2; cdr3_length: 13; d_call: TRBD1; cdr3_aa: CAWSTGQVYGYTF; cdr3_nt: TGTGCCTGGAGTACCGGACAGGTCTATGGCTACACCTTC